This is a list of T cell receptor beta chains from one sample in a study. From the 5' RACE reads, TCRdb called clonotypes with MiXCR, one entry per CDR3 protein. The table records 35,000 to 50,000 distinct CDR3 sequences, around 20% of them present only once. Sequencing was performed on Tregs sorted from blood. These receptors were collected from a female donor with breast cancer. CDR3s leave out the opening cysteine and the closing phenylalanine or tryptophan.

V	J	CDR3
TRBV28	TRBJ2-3	ASSSKGSTDTQY
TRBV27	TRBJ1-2	ASSIQGAHGYT
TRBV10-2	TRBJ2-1	ASSALTQQF
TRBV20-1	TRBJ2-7	SARVSRLTRSYEQY
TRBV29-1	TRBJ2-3	SGHRAGVSDTQY
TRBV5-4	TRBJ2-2	ASSLQEGTGELF
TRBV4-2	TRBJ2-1	AGSRTSGGRNEQF
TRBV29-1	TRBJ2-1	SVNTSGEQF
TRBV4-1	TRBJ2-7	ASSQGAGQHSKQY
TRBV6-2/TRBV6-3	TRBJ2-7	ASSRTGERQY
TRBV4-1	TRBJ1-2	ASSQLAAGIQAGYT
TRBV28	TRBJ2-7	ASSLGRLAGGMSSYEQY
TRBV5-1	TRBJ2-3	ASSGGSMGETQY
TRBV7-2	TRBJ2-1	ASSLIAGDEQF
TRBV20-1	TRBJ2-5	SADVRQETQY
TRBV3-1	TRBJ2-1	ASSQAPLAEHANEQF
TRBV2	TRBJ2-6	ASSAYREEANVLT
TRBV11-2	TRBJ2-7	ASSPGQGVPYEQY
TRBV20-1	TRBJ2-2	SARDTNSGRMNTGELF
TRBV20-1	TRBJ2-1	SARDMGGDRGIHEQF
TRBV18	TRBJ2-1	ASSPNTDNEQF
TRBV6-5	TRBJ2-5	ASSPEPGLETQY
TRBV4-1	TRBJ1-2	ASSQVWQGDGYT
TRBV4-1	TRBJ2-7	ASSQEGFYEQY
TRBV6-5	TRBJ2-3	ASNSSGASTDTQY
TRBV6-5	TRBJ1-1	ASRIFLGTEAF
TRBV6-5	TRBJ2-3	ATGRDTSDTQY
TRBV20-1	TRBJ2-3	SASSQRELSAQY
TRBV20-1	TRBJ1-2	SAPHRGEGADYGYI
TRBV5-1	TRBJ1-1	ASRTAFMNTEAF
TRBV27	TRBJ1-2	ATGADRGWGGYGYT
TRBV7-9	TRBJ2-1	ASSRSYNEQF
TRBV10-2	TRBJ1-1	ASSALAGLDTEAF
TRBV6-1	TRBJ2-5	AGSENRDVPETQY
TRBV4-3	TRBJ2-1	ASSQTSGSYNEQF
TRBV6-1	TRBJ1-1	ASSDHPGEGSTEAF
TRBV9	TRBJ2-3	ASSVASDTQY
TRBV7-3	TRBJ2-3	ASSLLAGGPDTQY
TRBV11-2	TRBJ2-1	ASSLVAGGHEQF
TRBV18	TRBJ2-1	VSSQKGTSGSGEQF
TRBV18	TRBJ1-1	ASSPRQGSMNTEAF
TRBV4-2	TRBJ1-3	ASSQAAGVGNTIY
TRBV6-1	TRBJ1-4	ASSEARTATNEKLF
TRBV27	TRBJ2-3	ASSVSGRPYTDTQY
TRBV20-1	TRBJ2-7	SATRMRQMPYEQY
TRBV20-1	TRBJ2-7	SATRAPSSYEQY
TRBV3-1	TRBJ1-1	ASSFRDRNTEAF
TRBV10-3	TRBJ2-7	ANSPGLGWSYEQY
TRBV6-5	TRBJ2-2	ASSYGQAHTGELF
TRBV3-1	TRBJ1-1	ASSQDRGITEAF
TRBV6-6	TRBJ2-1	ASSYSMPSGRTYNEQF
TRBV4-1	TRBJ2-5	ASSATSGRARETQY
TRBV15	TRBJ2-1	ATSRDTGLQI
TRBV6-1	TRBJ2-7	ASSERDRGAYEQY